The rows below give T cell receptor beta chains drawn from one sample of a study of shared T cell receptors in the human thymus. The data were produced by immunoSEQ multiplex PCR, yet TCRdb's version contains in-frame clones alone and is incomplete. The sample lists around 340,000 clones, just under 95% seen once, with 0.015% to 0.02% in the top ten. Material: thymocytes. The receptor set was obtained from a human donor. The CDR3 runs from the conserved cysteine through the conserved F or W. Each record gives: clone size, J gene, D gene, V gene, CDR3 DNA, CDR3 protein. A D gene is named only where the DNA matches it firmly. Some rows mark clone size as missing; the rest say once, few, many or name a class of expanded clone.

>.|TRBJ2-1|.|TRBV10-1
TGCGCCAGCAGTACAAAGCGGTACTCCTACAATGAGCAGTTCTTC
CASSTKRYSYNEQFF
>once|TRBJ2-7|.|TRBV27
TGTGCCAGCAGTTGGGGCCGCCGGGGCTACTCCTACGAGCAGTACTTC
CASSWGRRGYSYEQYF
>.|TRBJ1-1|.|TRBV28
TGTGCCAGCAGTTTAATGGAGGGGAGCACTGAAGCTTTCTTT
CASSLMEGSTEAFF
>.|TRBJ2-2|TRBD1|TRBV5-4
TGTGCCAGCAGTTCTACAGGGGGCATGAGAACCGGGGAGCTGTTTTTT
CASSSTGGMRTGELFF
>once|TRBJ2-2|.|TRBV28
TGTGCCAGCAGTCCCCGGGGAGACACCGGGGAGCTGTTTTTT
CASSPRGDTGELFF
>.|TRBJ1-4|.|TRBV18
TGTGCCAGCTCACCAAAACAGGGTCGGGAAAAACTGTTTTTT
CASSPKQGREKLFF
>.|TRBJ2-5|.|TRBV7-9
TGTGCCAGCAGCCGGACAGAAGAGACCCAGTACTTC
CASSRTEETQYF
>.|TRBJ2-6|.|TRBV9
TGTGCCAGCAGCGTTAGTTTCAGCTCAGGGGCCAACGTCCTGACTTTC
CASSVSFSSGANVLTF
>few|TRBJ2-5|TRBD2|TRBV28
TGTGCCAGCAGTTCGGGACTAGCGGGACAAGAGACCCAGTACTTC
CASSSGLAGQETQYF
>.|TRBJ2-7|.|TRBV4-1
TGCGCCAGCACCACCAAGGGGGGGCAGGGTTCGAAGTACTTC
CASTTKGGQGSKYF
>.|TRBJ2-1|TRBD1|TRBV5-6
TGTGCCAGCAGCCCGACAGGGCTCAATGAGCAGTTCTTC
CASSPTGLNEQFF
>.|TRBJ2-2|TRBD2|TRBV10-3
TGTGCCATCACCGACTTCAGCGGGGCCACCGGGGAGCTGTTTTTT
CAITDFSGATGELFF
>.|TRBJ1-2|TRBD1|TRBV9
TGTGCCAGCAGCGGACGGGACAGCTATGGCTACACCTTC
CASSGRDSYGYTF
>.|TRBJ2-1|.|TRBV27
TGTGCCAGCAGTTTCGGGCTGGGTGAGCAGTTCTTC
CASSFGLGEQFF
>.|TRBJ2-7|TRBD1|TRBV28
TGTGCCAGCAGTGTCACCTATCGCCGGGACAGGGACTACGAGCAGTACTTC
CASSVTYRRDRDYEQYF
>.|TRBJ2-7|.|TRBV6-1
TGTGCCAGCAGGAAACTCCCGGAGGGCCCAAGGGTGCAGTACTTC
CASRKLPEGPRVQYF
>.|TRBJ1-2|.|TRBV11-2
TGTGCCAGCAGCTTAGTTGTGGCAGGGGACTATGGCTACACCTTC
CASSLVVAGDYGYTF
>.|TRBJ2-7|.|TRBV27
TGTGCCAGCAGTTTAAGGCGGGGTAGGTGGTGGGAGCAGTACTTC
CASSLRRGRWWEQYF
>.|TRBJ1-1|TRBD1|TRBV7-2
TGTGCCAGCAGCTCGTTGGTGGACAGGGGGCCCAGTGAAGCTTTCTTT
CASSSLVDRGPSEAFF
>.|TRBJ2-7|.|TRBV7-9
TGTGCCAGCAGCCCGGGCCCCCCGGGCCTTTACGAGCAGTACTTC
CASSPGPPGLYEQYF
>.|TRBJ2-6|TRBD1|TRBV19
TGTGCCAGTATGGGCAGGGGGCTTGGGGCCAACGTCCTGACTTTC
CASMGRGLGANVLTF
>once|TRBJ2-5|.|TRBV5-1
TGCGCCAGCAGTCCTGCGGGGCAAGAGACCCAGTACTTC
CASSPAGQETQYF
>.|TRBJ2-1|TRBD2|TRBV19
TGTGCCAGTAGTTCCACTAGCGGGAGAAAGTGGAATGAGCAGTTCTTC
CASSSTSGRKWNEQFF
>.|TRBJ2-1|TRBD2|TRBV10-2
TGCGCCAGCAGTGAAATGACTAGCGGGGAAAATGAGCAGTTCTTC
CASSEMTSGENEQFF
>.|TRBJ1-4|.|TRBV6-5
TGTGCCAGCAGTTACTCCGATAATGAAAAACTGTTTTTT
CASSYSDNEKLFF
>.|TRBJ1-5|.|TRBV28
TGTGCCAGCAGACCCCCCCAGTCCGATCAGCCCCAGCATTTT
CASRPPQSDQPQHF
>once|TRBJ1-5|.|TRBV28
TGTGCCAGCAGTTTGAAACTGGATGGAGTCTATAGCAATCAGCCCCAGCATTTT
CASSLKLDGVYSNQPQHF
>.|TRBJ2-1|TRBD2|TRBV5-1
TGCGCCAGCAGCGTCGGACTAGCTAATGAGCAGTTCTTC
CASSVGLANEQFF
>.|TRBJ2-7|TRBD2|TRBV9
TGTGCCAGCAGCGCTCGAGGGACTAGCGGACGCTCCTACGAGCAGTACTTC
CASSARGTSGRSYEQYF
>.|TRBJ2-1|.|TRBV19
TGTGCCAGTAGTATAGATGTTGAGCGAGCCTACAATGAGCAGTTCTTC
CASSIDVERAYNEQFF
>once|TRBJ2-7|.|TRBV11-3
TGTGCCAGCAGCTTAGACTACGAGCAGTACTTC
CASSLDYEQYF
>.|TRBJ2-1|TRBD2|TRBV5-6
TGTGCCAGCAGTTATCGGACTAGCGGGAGTTACAATGAGCAGTTCTTC
CASSYRTSGSYNEQFF
>.|TRBJ2-3|.|TRBV18
TGTGCCAGCTCACCACGGGCGTCTCCCGGAGATACGCAGTATTTT
CASSPRASPGDTQYF
>.|TRBJ2-2|TRBD1|TRBV19
TGTGCCAGTAGCCCCGGGACAGGGGAATGCGGGGAGCTGTTTTTT
CASSPGTGECGELFF
>.|TRBJ1-5|TRBD1|TRBV6-1
TGTGCCAGCAGTGAAGACCGGGACAGGGGTTCGCCCAATCAGCCCCAGCATTTT
CASSEDRDRGSPNQPQHF
>.|TRBJ2-1|.|TRBV6-1
TGTGCCAGCAGTGAAGGAATGGACCCCCCCTCGATTGACAATGAGCAGTTCTTC
CASSEGMDPPSIDNEQFF
>.|TRBJ1-4|.|TRBV2
TGTGCCAGCAGTGTGGCGGAAAAACTGTTTTTT
CASSVAEKLFF
>.|TRBJ1-1|.|TRBV4-2
TGTGCCAGCAGCCAAGATGGGGCAGGGCAAGCAAACACTGAAGCTTTCTTT
CASSQDGAGQANTEAFF
>.|TRBJ1-1|.|TRBV28
TGTGCCAGCAGTCCATGGGGGGGCGGGCAGGGGACGGATGAAGCTTTCTTT
CASSPWGGGQGTDEAFF
>.|TRBJ2-1|.|TRBV27
TGTGCCAGCAGTCCAACCGGGACGGGGAACTACAATGAGCAGTTCTTC
CASSPTGTGNYNEQFF
>.|TRBJ2-1|TRBD2|TRBV27
TGTGCCAGTTGGACTAGCCCTTACAATGAGCAGTTCTTC
CASWTSPYNEQFF
>few|TRBJ2-7|.|TRBV27
TGTGCCAGCAGCACCCCGACCGGGACATACCCCTACGAGCAGTACTTC
CASSTPTGTYPYEQYF
>.|TRBJ2-7|.|TRBV5-1
TGCGCCAGCAGCTTGGTGCAGGCAGGGTTAGGCTACGAGCAGTACTTC
CASSLVQAGLGYEQYF
>.|TRBJ1-3|.|TRBV11-2
TGTGCCAGCAGCAAATGGACAGACGCCTCTGGAAACACCATATATTTT
CASSKWTDASGNTIYF
>.|TRBJ2-2|TRBD2|TRBV4-2
TGTGCCAGCAGCCAACTTGGGCTAGCGGGGCTAAGGTGGACCGGGGAGCTGTTTTTT
CASSQLGLAGLRWTGELFF